Listed below are T cell receptor beta chains from one sample, sequenced in a study of T cell repertoires in cytomegalovirus infection. TCRdb re-called the reads with MiXCR, one entry per CDR3 protein. The sample lists roughly 250,000 distinct CDR3 sequences, over 20% occurring once. Input material: CD8+ T cells from PBMCs. The receptors originated from a human donor in good health (CMV status not recorded). Some clones in this sample may be carry-over from other donors' samples. The CDR3 runs from the conserved cysteine through the conserved F or W. The D gene is left open where the match is weak. Clone size is shown for a subset of rows, as once, few, many or a class of expanded clone.

>.|TRBV7-2|many|TRBJ2-5
TGTGCCAGCAGCCCCCCTAATGAAGAGACCCAGTACTTC
CASSPPNEETQYF
>.|TRBV28|few|TRBJ2-7
TGTGCCAGCAGGATCCGGGACTCGCAAGACGTCTACGAGCAGTACTTC
CASRIRDSQDVYEQYF
>.|TRBV30|.|TRBJ1-1
TGTGCCTGGAGTGTACTCAGGGAGTACACTGAAGCTTTCTTT
CAWSVLREYTEAFF
>.|TRBV29-1|.|TRBJ2-7
TGCAGCGCCGGCAGGGCAGGGCCGGTGGGCGAGCAGTACTTC
CSAGRAGPVGEQYF
>.|TRBV20-1|.|TRBJ1-1
TGCAGTGCTAGAGATTCCCAGGGAGTTCTCGTGAACACTGAAGCTTTCTTT
CSARDSQGVLVNTEAFF
>TRBD1|TRBV6-1|.|TRBJ2-1
TGTGCCAGCAGTGAACTTGGACAGGGGGGCAGGGAGCAGTTCTTC
CASSELGQGGREQFF
>TRBD1|TRBV7-8|many|TRBJ1-2
TGTGCCAGCAGTTCTCTTCCGGGACAGTCTAAACCTGGCTACACCTTC
CASSSLPGQSKPGYTF
>.|TRBV24-1|.|TRBJ2-1
TGTGCCACCAGTGACCCTTTGGCAGGCTACAATGAGCAGTTCTTC
CATSDPLAGYNEQFF
>.|TRBV23-1|few|TRBJ2-7
TGCGCCAGCAGACCCCCCCGGGGGAGCTTCTACGAGCAGTACTTC
CASRPPRGSFYEQYF
>.|TRBV7-6|many|TRBJ1-1
TGTGCCAGCAGCTTAAACGGGTACACTGAAGCTTTCTTT
CASSLNGYTEAFF
>.|TRBV27|few|TRBJ2-1
TGTGCCAGCAGTTTATCTGACCGCAATGAGCAGTTCTTC
CASSLSDRNEQFF
>.|TRBV6-6|.|TRBJ1-2
TGTGCCAGCAGTTACGTACCGGGACCCAAGGGTGGCTACACCTTC
CASSYVPGPKGGYTF
>TRBD1|TRBV6-4|.|TRBJ2-1
TGTGCCAGCAGTGACTCCAGGGGGACAGGGTCGAACGAGCAGTTCTTC
CASSDSRGTGSNEQFF
>TRBD1|TRBV23-1|.|TRBJ1-2
TGCGCCAGCACCCAGGACAGGGGTCGTAACTATGGCTACACCTTC
CASTQDRGRNYGYTF
>.|TRBV10-3|.|TRBJ1-2
TGTGCCATCAGTGCTGGGGATAACTATGGCTACACCTTC
CAISAGDNYGYTF
>.|TRBV9|few|TRBJ2-5
TGTGCCAGCGGAGAGGGACTGCAAGAGACCCAGTACTTC
CASGEGLQETQYF
>.|TRBV15|.|TRBJ1-2
TGTGCCACCAGCGGTGATCAGGGTGCCCATGGCTACACCTTC
CATSGDQGAHGYTF
>.|TRBV11-3|.|TRBJ1-5
TGTGCCAGCAGCTTAGATCCGGGTTTCCACCAGCCCCAGCATTTT
CASSLDPGFHQPQHF
>.|TRBV12-3/TRBV12-4|.|TRBJ2-5
TGTGCCAGCAGTTTAGAAAAAGAGACCCAGTACTTC
CASSLEKETQYF
>.|TRBV29-1|few|TRBJ2-7
TGCAGCGTTGAAGCAGACAGCCCCTACGAGCAGTACTTC
CSVEADSPYEQYF
>TRBD1|TRBV12-3/TRBV12-4|.|TRBJ2-7
TGTGCCAGCAGACCCTCCGGGACAGGACAACACGAGCAGTACTTC
CASRPSGTGQHEQYF
>.|TRBV7-9|few|TRBJ2-2
TGTGCCAGCAGCCGAGGCGGGGAGCTGTTTTTT
CASSRGGELFF
>.|TRBV20-1|.|TRBJ2-7
TGCAGTGCTTCAGGGGCCGGGGGGATCTCCTACGAGCAGTACTTC
CSASGAGGISYEQYF
>.|TRBV7-2|many|TRBJ2-7
TGTGCCAGCAGCCTATTCTACGAGCAGTACTTC
CASSLFYEQYF
>.|TRBV7-6|.|TRBJ2-6
TGTGCCAGCAGCCCCGAGGGGGGCTCTGGGGCCAACGTCCTGACTTTC
CASSPEGGSGANVLTF
>TRBD2|TRBV4-1|.|TRBJ2-5
TGCGCCAGCAGCCGTGACCGGGGGGCCCAGTACTTC
CASSRDRGAQYF
>.|TRBV29-1|once|TRBJ2-3
TGCAGCGTCGCCCGTCCGGAGGACATCACAGATACGCAGTATTTT
CSVARPEDITDTQYF
>.|TRBV28|many|TRBJ2-3
TGTGCCAGCAGTTCAATTTGGACAGATACGCAGTATTTT
CASSSIWTDTQYF
>.|TRBV7-8|few|TRBJ2-5
TGTGCCAGCAGCCCACTTGGGGGTTACCAAGAGACCCAGTACTTC
CASSPLGGYQETQYF